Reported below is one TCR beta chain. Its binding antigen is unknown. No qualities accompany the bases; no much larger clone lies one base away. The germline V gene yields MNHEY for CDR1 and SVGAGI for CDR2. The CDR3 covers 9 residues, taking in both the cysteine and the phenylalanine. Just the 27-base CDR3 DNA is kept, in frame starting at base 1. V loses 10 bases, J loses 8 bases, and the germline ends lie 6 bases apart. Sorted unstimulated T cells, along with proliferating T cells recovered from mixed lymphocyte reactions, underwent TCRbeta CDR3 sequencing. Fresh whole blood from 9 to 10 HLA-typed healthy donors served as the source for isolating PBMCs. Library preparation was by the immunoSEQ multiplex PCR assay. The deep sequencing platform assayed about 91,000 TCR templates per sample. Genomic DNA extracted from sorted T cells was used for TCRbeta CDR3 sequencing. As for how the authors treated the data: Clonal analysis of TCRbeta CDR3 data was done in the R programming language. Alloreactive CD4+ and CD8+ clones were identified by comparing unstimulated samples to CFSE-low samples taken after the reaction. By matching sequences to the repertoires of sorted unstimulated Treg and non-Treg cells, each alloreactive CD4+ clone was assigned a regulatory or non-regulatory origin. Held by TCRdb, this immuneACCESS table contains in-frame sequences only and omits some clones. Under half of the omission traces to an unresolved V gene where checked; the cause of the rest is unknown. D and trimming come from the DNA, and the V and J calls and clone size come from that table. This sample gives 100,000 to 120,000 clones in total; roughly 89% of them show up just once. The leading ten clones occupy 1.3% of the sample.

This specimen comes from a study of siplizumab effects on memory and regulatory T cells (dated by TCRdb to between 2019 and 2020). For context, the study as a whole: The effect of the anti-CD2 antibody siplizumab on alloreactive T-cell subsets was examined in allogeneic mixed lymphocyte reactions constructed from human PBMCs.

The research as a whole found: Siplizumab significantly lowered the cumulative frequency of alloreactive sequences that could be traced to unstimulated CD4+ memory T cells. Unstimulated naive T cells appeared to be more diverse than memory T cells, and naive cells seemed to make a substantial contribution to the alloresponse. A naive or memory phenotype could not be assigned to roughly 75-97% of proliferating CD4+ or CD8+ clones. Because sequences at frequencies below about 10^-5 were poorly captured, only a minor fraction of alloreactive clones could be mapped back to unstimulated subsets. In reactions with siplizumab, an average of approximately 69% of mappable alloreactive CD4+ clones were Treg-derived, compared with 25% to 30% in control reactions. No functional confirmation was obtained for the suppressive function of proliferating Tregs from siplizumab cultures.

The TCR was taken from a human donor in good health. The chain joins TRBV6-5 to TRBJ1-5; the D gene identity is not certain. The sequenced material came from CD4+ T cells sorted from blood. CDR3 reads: CATRKPQHF. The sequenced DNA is TGTGCCACCAGAAAGCCCCAGCATTTT.